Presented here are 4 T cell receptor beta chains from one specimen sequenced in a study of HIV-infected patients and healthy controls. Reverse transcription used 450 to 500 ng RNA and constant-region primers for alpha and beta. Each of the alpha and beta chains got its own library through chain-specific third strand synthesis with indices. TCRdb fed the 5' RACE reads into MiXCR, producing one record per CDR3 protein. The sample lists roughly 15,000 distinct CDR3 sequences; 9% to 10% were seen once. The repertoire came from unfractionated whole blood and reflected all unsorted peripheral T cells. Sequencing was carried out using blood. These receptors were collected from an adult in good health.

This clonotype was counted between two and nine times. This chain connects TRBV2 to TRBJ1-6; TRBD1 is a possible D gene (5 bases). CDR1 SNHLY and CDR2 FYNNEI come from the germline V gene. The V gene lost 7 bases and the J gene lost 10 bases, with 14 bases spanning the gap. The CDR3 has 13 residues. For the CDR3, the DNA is TGTGCCAGCAAAGGGACCTCCGGGTCACCCCTCCACTTT. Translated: CASKGTSGSPLHF.

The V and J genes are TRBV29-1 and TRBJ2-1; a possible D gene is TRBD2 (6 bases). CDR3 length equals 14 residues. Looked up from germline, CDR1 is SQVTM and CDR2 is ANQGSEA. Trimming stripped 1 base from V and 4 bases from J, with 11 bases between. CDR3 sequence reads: CSVEAGLRYNEQFF. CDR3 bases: TGCAGCGTTGAAGCGGGACTCCGTTACAATGAGCAGTTCTTC.

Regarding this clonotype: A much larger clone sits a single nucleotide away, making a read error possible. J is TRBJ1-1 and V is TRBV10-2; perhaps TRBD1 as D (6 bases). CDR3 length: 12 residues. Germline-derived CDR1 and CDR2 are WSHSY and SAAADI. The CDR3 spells CVSVTGSSEAFF. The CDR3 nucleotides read TGCGTCAGCGTAACAGGGTCTTCCGAAGCTTTCTTT.

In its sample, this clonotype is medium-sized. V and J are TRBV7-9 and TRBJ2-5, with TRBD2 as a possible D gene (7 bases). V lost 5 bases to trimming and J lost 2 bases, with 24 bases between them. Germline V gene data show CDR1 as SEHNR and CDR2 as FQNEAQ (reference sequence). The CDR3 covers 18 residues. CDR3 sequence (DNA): TGTGCCAGCAGCCCAAGACTAGCTCAGGGGCCCCATCAAGAGACCCAGTACTTC. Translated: CASSPRLAQGPHQETQYF.